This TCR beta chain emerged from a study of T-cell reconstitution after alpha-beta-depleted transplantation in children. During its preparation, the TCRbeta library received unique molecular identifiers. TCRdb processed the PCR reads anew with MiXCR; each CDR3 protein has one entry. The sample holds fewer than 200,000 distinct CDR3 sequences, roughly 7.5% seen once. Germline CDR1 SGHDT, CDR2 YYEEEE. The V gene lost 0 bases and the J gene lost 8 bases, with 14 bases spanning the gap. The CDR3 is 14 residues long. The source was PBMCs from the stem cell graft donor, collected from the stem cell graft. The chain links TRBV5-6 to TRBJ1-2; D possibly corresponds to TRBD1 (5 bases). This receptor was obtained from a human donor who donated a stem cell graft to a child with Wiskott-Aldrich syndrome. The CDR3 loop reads CASSLARADDGYTF. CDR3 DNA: TGTGCCAGCAGCTTGGCCAGGGCAGACGACGGCTACACCTTC.